This TCR beta chain was captured by sequencing in a study of blood T cells in healthy people across ages. Germline V gives CDR1 SGHTA, CDR2 FQGTGA. Losses at the gene ends were 0 bases for V and 7 bases for J; bases not matched to a gene: 12. CDR3 length: 17 amino acids. Using a J-beta primer mix together with a sample-barcoded 5' primer, a second PCR was run for about 6 to 12 cycles. MiXCR, run by TCRdb on the 5' RACE reads, gives a single entry per CDR3 protein. This sample has 2 million or so distinct CDR3 sequences, with just under 50% found just once. Sequenced: blood. This TCR was sampled from a woman aged 40 to 50 in good health. The chain uses TRBV7-3 and TRBJ2-1; 7 bases map to TRBD2. The CDR3: CASSLTYEAGTRNEQFF. For the CDR3, the DNA is TGTGCCAGCAGCTTAACGTATGAAGCGGGGACGAGGAATGAGCAGTTCTTC.